Following are 32 T cell receptor beta chains from one sample sequenced in a study of T-cell reconstitution after alpha-beta-depleted transplantation in children. It was with unique molecular identifiers that the TCRbeta library was prepared. TCRdb re-called the PCR reads through MiXCR, storing one row per CDR3 protein. This sample yields under 400,000 distinct CDR3 sequences, of which over 20% are seen a single time; approximately 10% belongs to the top ten. Source: PBMCs, mostly from graft donor cells, taken 180 days after TCRalphabeta/CD19-depleted stem cell transplant. The source is a male patient between 5 and 17 years old who had a stem cell transplant for acute lymphoblastic leukemia, so the T cells may come from the graft donor.

This sequence joins TRBV27 and TRBJ2-3, with 11 bases aligning to TRBD1. The length of the CDR3 is 15 residues. Germline assignment: CDR1 MNHEY and CDR2 SMNVEV (reference sequence). V shed 6 bases, J shed 4 bases, and the junction held 6 bases outside the gene matches. The CDR3 DNA sequence: TGTGCCAGCAGGTGGGGACAGGGGGGCGCAGATACGCAGTATTTT. Translated: CASRWGQGGADTQYF.

This clonotype was counted between two and nine times. The chain has TRBV11-1 and TRBJ2-1; TRBD2 aligns across 13 bases. Germline values: CDR1 SGHAT, CDR2 FQDESV (reference sequence). The CDR3 is made up of 20 amino acids. V lost 5 bases, J lost 3 bases, and 16 bases stayed unmatched. The DNA for the CDR3 is TGTGCCAGCAGCCTTTACCTCGGACTAGCGGGAGAGGCTAGCTACAATGAGCAGTTCTTC. This codes for CASSLYLGLAGEASYNEQFF. The full variable domain, completed using reference TRBV11-1 and TRBJ2-1, is EAEVAQSPRYKITEKSQAVAFWCDPISGHATLYWYRQILGQGPELLVQFQDESVVDDSQLPKDRFSAERLKGVDSTLKIQPAELGDSAMYLCASSLYLGLAGEASYNEQFFGPGTRLTVL.

The V call is TRBV5-5, the J call TRBJ2-7, with D perhaps matching TRBD1 (6 bases). V lost 0 bases, J lost 1 base, and 11 bases lay in between. The germline CDR1 and CDR2 sequences are SGHKS and YYEKEE (reference sequence). The CDR3 extends over 15 amino acids. In DNA form, the CDR3 reads TGTGCCAGCAGCTTGGTGTTAACAGGGTCCTACGAGCAGTACTTC. Protein product: CASSLVLTGSYEQYF.

This clonotype was seen a few times. This chain joins TRBV7-9 and TRBJ2-1; 8 bases line up with TRBD2. The V segment lost 5 bases and the J segment 8 bases; nucleotides outside the gene matches: 5. Germline V gene lookup returns CDR1 SEHNR and CDR2 FQNEAQ (reference sequence). This CDR3 has 13 amino acids. CDR3 DNA: TGTGCCAGCAGCGGGGGACTAGACCATGAGCAGTTCTTC. Encoded protein: CASSGGLDHEQFF.

This clonotype was found a few times. The chain carries TRBV24-1 and TRBJ2-3; the D gene is possibly TRBD2 (6 bases). The V end lost 5 bases, the J end lost 4 bases, and 15 bases lay between the germline ends. There are 15 residues in the CDR3. Germline lookup yields CDR1 KGHDR and CDR2 SFDVKD. The CDR3 sequence: CATSAASVFPDTQYF. The CDR3 nucleotides are TGTGCCACCAGTGCGGCTAGCGTCTTCCCAGATACGCAGTATTTT.

The V and J genes are TRBV24-1 and TRBJ2-5; D perhaps matches TRBD1 (5 bases). V lost 3 bases and J lost 4, with 14 bases in between. Germline V lookup: CDR1 KGHDR, CDR2 SFDVKD. CDR3 size: 15 residues. The CDR3 DNA follows: TGTGCCACCAGTGATGCGAGACAGAGGCTAGAGACCCAGTACTTC. Residues: CATSDARQRLETQYF.

This clonotype has just a few counts. The CDR3 sequence is CATSDMHNQPQHF. DNA of the CDR3: TGTGCCACCAGTGATATGCACAATCAGCCCCAGCATTTT. The rearrangement links TRBV24-1 to TRBJ1-5, with D unclear. The germline CDR1 and CDR2 sequences are KGHDR and SFDVKD. The CDR3 covers 13 residues. V lost 3 bases to trimming and J lost 3 bases, with 5 bases between them.

The table lists this clonotype with a few counts. The chain combines TRBV4-1 with TRBJ1-2; D not resolved. CDR1 and CDR2 from the germline V gene are MGHRA and YSYEKL. The V end lost 2 bases, the J end lost 1 base, and 11 bases lay between the germline ends. The CDR3 length is 15 residues. The CDR3 DNA reads as TGCGCCAGCAGCCAACCCTTAGGCGATAACTATGGCTACACCTTC. Translating gives CASSQPLGDNYGYTF.

This clonotype was counted a few times. The rearrangement links TRBV7-9 to TRBJ1-1; D is undetermined. V lost 6 bases and J lost 8, with 13 bases in between. Germline CDR1 and CDR2: SEHNR and FQNEAQ (reference sequence). CDR3 length: 12 residues. In nucleotides, the CDR3 is TGTGCCAGCAGTTTGAGCGTCGCGGAAGCTTTCTTT. As protein: CASSLSVAEAFF.

This clonotype was seen many times. The chain employs TRBV5-1 and TRBJ2-7; 12 nucleotides match TRBD2. In germline, CDR1 is SGHRS, CDR2 YFSETQ. With V trimmed by 6 bases and J by 4 bases, 14 bases remained unmatched. The CDR3 length is 17 residues. The CDR3 is CASKRLAGVAGRYEQYF. CDR3 nucleotides: TGCGCCAGCAAGAGACTAGCGGGAGTCGCGGGGCGATACGAGCAGTACTTC. The full variable domain, its missing parts supplied by reference TRBV5-1 and TRBJ2-7, is KAGVTQTPRYLIKTRGQQVTLSCSPISGHRSVSWYQQTPGQGLQFLFEYFSETQRNKGNFPGRFSGRQFSNSRSEMNVSTLELGDSALYLCASKRLAGVAGRYEQYFGPGTRLTVT.

This sequence joins TRBV20-1 and TRBJ2-7; 11 nucleotides match TRBD1. V shed 6 bases, J shed 2 bases, and the junction held 3 bases outside the gene matches. The CDR3 has 13 residues. Germline V CDR1 and CDR2: DFQATT, SNEGSKA (reference sequence). The CDR3 protein is CSALDRGPYEQYF. The CDR3 DNA sequence: TGCAGTGCCTTGGACAGGGGGCCCTACGAGCAGTACTTC.

This clonotype was seen a handful of times. This chain connects TRBV6-1 to TRBJ2-7, with 7 bases aligning to TRBD1. Germline CDR1 reads MNHNS; CDR2 reads SASEGT. The CDR3 sequence is 13 residues long. The V and J ends lost 8 bases and 0 bases, in that order; junction bases with no gene match: 4. The CDR3 protein is CASQGQFSYEQYF. The CDR3 bases are TGTGCCAGCCAGGGACAGTTCTCCTACGAGCAGTACTTC.

This clonotype was observed a handful of times. The V and J genes are TRBV5-6 and TRBJ1-2, with D possibly matching TRBD1 (5 bases). V was cut by 2 bases and J by 8 bases, with 22 bases left in between. From germline, CDR1 is SGHDT and CDR2 YYEEEE. The length of the CDR3 is 16 residues. In nucleotides, the CDR3 is TGTGCCAGCAGCTTAGAATGGCGGGCAGGGATGTGGGGCTACACCTTC. Encoded protein: CASSLEWRAGMWGYTF.

This CDR3 reads CSVEDPYQDVYEQYF. The CDR3 DNA follows: TGCAGCGTTGAAGATCCCTACCAGGATGTGTACGAGCAGTACTTC. This rearrangement joins TRBV29-1 to TRBJ2-7; D not certain. The ends were cut back, 0 bases at V and 4 bases at J, with 16 bases in the middle. This CDR3 has 15 residues. Germline CDR1 is SQVTM and CDR2 is ANQGSEA.

This sequence joins TRBV12-3 or TRBV12-4 and TRBJ2-5; D may be TRBD1 or TRBD2 (6 bases each). This CDR3 has 14 residues. Trimming stripped 3 bases from V and 2 bases from J, with 10 bases between. The CDR3 loop is CASSFQGGQETQYF. CDR3 bases: TGTGCCAGCAGTTTCCAAGGGGGGCAAGAGACCCAGTACTTC.

This clonotype was counted ten times or more. The gene calls are TRBV27 and TRBJ1-1; D gene ambiguous. Trimming cost V 3 bases and J 1 base, with 9 bases left between them. The germline CDR1 and CDR2 sequences are MNHEY and SMNVEV (reference sequence). The CDR3 is 14 residues long. DNA of the CDR3: TGTGCCAGCAGTTTCTTACCACAGAACACTGAAGCTTTCTTT. Encoded protein: CASSFLPQNTEAFF.

A few counts support this clonotype. The chain couples TRBV5-1 to TRBJ1-1, with no clear D. The V and J ends lost 0 bases and 7 bases respectively, with 19 bases between them. The length of the CDR3 is 16 residues. The germline V gene encodes CDR1 SGHRS and CDR2 YFSETQ. The CDR3 DNA is TGCGCCAGCAGCTTGGCCGTACAAGGGCGCCCGGTTGAAGCTTTCTTT. Translated, it gives CASSLAVQGRPVEAFF.

CDR3 amino acids: CASSLMGGDIQYF. CDR3 nucleotides: TGTGCCAGCAGCTTAATGGGGGGTGACATTCAGTACTTC. The chain links TRBV7-3 to TRBJ2-4, with D possibly being TRBD2 (6 bases). The V gene lost 1 base and the J gene lost 8 bases, with 9 bases spanning the gap. Germline V gene data show CDR1 as SGHTA and CDR2 as FQGTGA. CDR3 length equals 13 residues.

This clonotype turned up a few times. J is TRBJ2-1 and V is TRBV24-1, with D tentatively TRBD2 (7 bases). The CDR3 is 14 residues long. V was pared by 7 bases and J by 5 bases, with 14 bases between. Per the germline V gene, CDR1 is KGHDR and CDR2 is SFDVKD. The CDR3 nucleotides are TGTGCCACCAGCCCGGCGGGGGCCCACAATGAGCAGTTCTTC. Encoded protein: CATSPAGAHNEQFF.

The chain uses TRBV5-1 and TRBJ2-2; no clear D gene. V lost 4 bases to trimming and J lost 0 bases, with 10 bases between them. The germline V gene has CDR1 SGHRS and CDR2 YFSETQ. CDR3 length equals 15 residues. The CDR3 here is CASSAGRSNTGELFF. The CDR3 DNA is TGCGCCAGCAGCGCCGGACGGTCGAACACCGGGGAGCTGTTTTTT.

The genes are TRBV6-1 and TRBJ2-1; perhaps TRBD1 as D (5 bases). The CDR3 sequence is 15 residues long. From germline, CDR1 is MNHNS and CDR2 SASEGT. V was pared by 7 bases and J by 4 bases, with 17 bases between. The CDR3 nucleotides are TGTGCCAGCACGGAACAGGCCAGGAGTTACAATGAGCAGTTCTTC. Translated, it gives CASTEQARSYNEQFF.

This chain links TRBV15 with TRBJ2-3, with 8 bases identical to TRBD1. V gave up 1 base and J gave up 2 bases; unmatched junction bases: 2. The V gene's germline CDR1 is LNHNV and CDR2 YYDKDF (reference sequence). The CDR3 extends over 15 amino acids. CDR3 in amino acids: CATSRVDRATDTQYF. Written as DNA, the CDR3 is TGTGCCACCAGCAGAGTGGACAGGGCCACAGATACGCAGTATTTT.

The V gene is TRBV5-1, the J gene TRBJ2-1; maybe TRBD2 (5 bases). Trimming shortened V by 5 bases and J by 0 bases, and 15 bases separated the two germline ends. Per germline, CDR1 SGHRS and CDR2 YFSETQ. The CDR3 spans 16 residues. The CDR3 reads CASRVRRESSYNEQFF. CDR3 bases: TGCGCCAGCAGGGTCAGAAGGGAGAGCTCCTACAATGAGCAGTTCTTC.

A few counts support this clonotype. The chain carries TRBV5-1 and TRBJ2-1; 7 bases match TRBD2. CDR3 length equals 16 residues. After removal of 2 bases from V and 3 bases from J, the junction contained 8 bases not matched to a gene. CDR1 and CDR2 from the germline V gene are SGHRS and YFSETQ. The CDR3 spells CASSFQASGDYNEQFF. CDR3 in DNA: TGCGCCAGCAGCTTTCAGGCTAGCGGAGACTACAATGAGCAGTTCTTC.

This chain connects TRBV29-1 to TRBJ2-7, with TRBD2 matching over 10 bases. Unmatched junction bases numbered 6, after V lost 1 base and J lost 3 bases. CDR1 is SQVTM and CDR2 is ANQGSEA in the germline V gene. This CDR3 has 15 amino acids. Written as DNA, the CDR3 is TGCAGCGTTGAAGCCGCAAGCGGGAGGGACTACGAGCAGTACTTC. It is translated as CSVEAASGRDYEQYF.

In its sample, this clonotype was seen a few times. The V call is TRBV15, the J call TRBJ2-1; 8 positions match TRBD2. Germline values: CDR1 LNHNV, CDR2 YYDKDF (reference sequence). The ends lost 5 bases at V and 12 bases at J; junction bases unmatched: 18. The CDR3 length is 16 residues. The CDR3 reads CATSFHAGTRGLGQFF. The CDR3 DNA follows: TGTGCCACCAGCTTCCACGCCGGGACTAGGGGCCTGGGGCAGTTCTTC.

The CDR3 nucleotides are TGTGCCAGCGGGGACAGGAGCACTTCAGATACGCAGTATTTT. The encoded protein is CASGDRSTSDTQYF. The chain couples TRBV6-1 to TRBJ2-3, with 8 bases lining up with TRBD1. CDR1 and CDR2 (germline): MNHNS, SASEGT. CDR3 length: 14 residues. The V gene end was trimmed by 8 bases and the J gene end by 4 bases; junction bases not matched to a gene: 8.

The sample holds a few counts of this clonotype. This chain joins TRBV27 and TRBJ2-7, with D possibly being TRBD1 (5 bases). Germline V gene sequence: CDR1 MNHEY, CDR2 SMNVEV (reference sequence). This CDR3 has 13 amino acids. Trimming shortened V by 3 bases and J by 1 base, and 7 bases separated the two germline ends. The CDR3 DNA reads as TGTGCCAGCAGTTTCAAGGGGTCCTACGAGCAGTACTTC. Encoded protein: CASSFKGSYEQYF.

This clonotype has a handful of counts. The chain recombines TRBV14 with TRBJ2-3, with 8 bases matching TRBD2. The CDR3 totals 16 residues. Germline V gene lookup returns CDR1 SGHDN and CDR2 FVKESK. V lost 4 bases to trimming and J lost 0 bases; unmatched junction nucleotides: 6. This CDR3 is CASSRRLAGSTDTQYF. The CDR3 DNA reads TGTGCCAGCAGCCGCCGTCTAGCGGGTAGCACAGATACGCAGTATTTT.

The CDR3 bases are TGTGCCGCCGGACTAGCGGGAGTAGGCGATGAGCAGTTCTTC. This gives the protein CAAGLAGVGDEQFF. The genes are TRBV10-3 and TRBJ2-1, with 13 bases matching TRBD2. Losses at the gene ends were 11 bases for V and 8 bases for J; bases not matched to a gene: 9. This CDR3 has 14 residues. Germline CDR1 and CDR2: ENHRY and SYGVKD.

The gene calls are TRBV4-1 and TRBJ2-4, with no clear D. The CDR3 covers 17 residues. From germline, CDR1 is MGHRA and CDR2 YSYEKL. With 1 base removed from V and 3 bases from J, the gap between germline ends came to 16 bases. The CDR3 DNA sequence: TGCGCCAGCAGCCAAGTTCACCAGGTTATAGGCAAAAACATTCAGTACTTC. Translating it yields CASSQVHQVIGKNIQYF.

J is TRBJ1-1 and V is TRBV5-1, with D perhaps matching TRBD1 (6 bases). Trimming removed 0 bases at V and 2 bases at J, with 14 bases between. CDR1 is SGHRS and CDR2 is YFSETQ in the germline V gene. The CDR3 runs 16 residues. This CDR3 is CASSLGSGGANTEAFF. The CDR3 DNA reads TGCGCCAGCAGCTTGGGTTCGGGGGGGGCAAACACTGAAGCTTTCTTT.